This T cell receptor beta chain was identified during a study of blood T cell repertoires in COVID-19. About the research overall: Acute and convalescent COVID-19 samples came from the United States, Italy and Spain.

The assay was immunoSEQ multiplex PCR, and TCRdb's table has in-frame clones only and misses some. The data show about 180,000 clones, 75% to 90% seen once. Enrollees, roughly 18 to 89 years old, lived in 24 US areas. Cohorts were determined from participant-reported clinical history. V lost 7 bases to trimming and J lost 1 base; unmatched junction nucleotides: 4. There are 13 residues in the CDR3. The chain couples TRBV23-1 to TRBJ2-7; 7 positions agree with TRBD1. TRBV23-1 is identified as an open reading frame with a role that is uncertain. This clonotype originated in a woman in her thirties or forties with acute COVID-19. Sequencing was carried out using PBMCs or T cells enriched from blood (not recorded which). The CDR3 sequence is CASTGTDSYEQYF. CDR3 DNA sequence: TGCGCCAGCACCGGGACAGATTCCTACGAGCAGTACTTC.